This T cell receptor beta chain came from a study of CD8 T cells in Susac syndrome. The germline CDR1 and CDR2 sequences are MDHEN and SYDVKM. This CDR3 region has 15 residues. The V and J ends lost 2 bases and 7 bases respectively, with 15 bases between them. Sequencing targeted TCR beta in blood CD8+ and CD4+ T cells. RNA totalling roughly 0.45 to 1 ug underwent reverse transcription with random hexamers. TCRdb itself ran the immunoSEQ multiplex PCR reads through MiXCR, one entry per CDR3 protein. The data contain 250,000 to 300,000 distinct CDR3 sequences, about 82% of them singletons. Sample: CD8+ T cells from PBMCs. This receptor was identified in a human donor with multiple sclerosis. This chain joins TRBV28 and TRBJ1-5; TRBD1 is a possible D gene (6 bases). CDR3 loop: CASSLGSGVEQPQHF. CDR3 in DNA: TGTGCCAGCAGTTTAGGGTCAGGGGTAGAGCAGCCCCAGCATTTT.